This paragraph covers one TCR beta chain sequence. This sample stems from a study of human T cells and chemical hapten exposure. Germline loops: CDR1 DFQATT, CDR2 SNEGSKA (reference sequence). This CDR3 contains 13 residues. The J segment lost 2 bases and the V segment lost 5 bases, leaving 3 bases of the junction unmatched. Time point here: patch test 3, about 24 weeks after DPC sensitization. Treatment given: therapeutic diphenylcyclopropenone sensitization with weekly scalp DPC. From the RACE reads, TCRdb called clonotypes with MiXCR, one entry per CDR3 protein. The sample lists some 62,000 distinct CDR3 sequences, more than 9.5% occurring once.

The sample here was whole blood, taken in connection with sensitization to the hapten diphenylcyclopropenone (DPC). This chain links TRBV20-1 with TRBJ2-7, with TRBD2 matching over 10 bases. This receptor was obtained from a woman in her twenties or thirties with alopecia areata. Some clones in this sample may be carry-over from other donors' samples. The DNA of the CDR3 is TGCAGTGCTGAAAGCGGGAGGGCCTACGAGCAGTACTTC. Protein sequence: CSAESGRAYEQYF.